Listed below are T cell receptor beta chains from one sample, sequenced in a study of PD-1 and CTLA-4 blockade in melanoma. Some clones are missing from TCRdb's copy, which holds only in-frame ones; the method was immunoSEQ multiplex PCR. The sample has roughly 16,000 clones, 73% seen once. The sample here was CD8+ T cells from peripheral blood, taken before anti-PD-1 treatment. Receptors originate from a human donor with melanoma. The CDR3 runs from the conserved cysteine through the conserved F or W. A D gene is named only where the DNA matches it firmly. The size entry is marked missing in some rows and otherwise reads once, few, many or a size class.

clone_size	v_call	cdr3_length	d_call	j_call	cdr3_nt	cdr3_aa
NA	TRBV24-1	16	TRBD1	TRBJ2-2	TGTGCCACCAGTGATTTAGGACAGGGGGGCACCGGGGAGCTGTTTTTT	CATSDLGQGGTGELFF
NA	TRBV7-9	17	TRBD1	TRBJ1-6	TGTGCCAGCAGCCCTCCGGGACAGGGATTCTATAATTCACCCCTCCACTTT	CASSPPGQGFYNSPLHF
NA	TRBV19	13	NA	TRBJ2-3	TGTGCTTCCCAACAGGGAAGCACAGATACGCAGTATTTT	CASQQGSTDTQYF
NA	TRBV19	14	TRBD2	TRBJ2-1	TGTGCCAGCCTAAGTAGCGGGAGGGTAGATGAGCAGTTCTTC	CASLSSGRVDEQFF
NA	TRBV19	15	TRBD1	TRBJ1-5	TGTGCCAGTAGTTTTGGGGGACAGTACAATCAGCCCCAGCATTTT	CASSFGGQYNQPQHF
NA	TRBV7-9	16	NA	TRBJ2-7	TGTGCCAGCAGCCCATCTTTCCGGGACGGATCCTACGAGCAGTACTTC	CASSPSFRDGSYEQYF
few	TRBV9	15	TRBD2	TRBJ2-7	TGTGCCAGCAGCGTAGGGACTAGCGGGTACTACGAGCAGTACTTC	CASSVGTSGYYEQYF
NA	TRBV28	11	NA	TRBJ2-7	TGTGCCAGCAGTTTCGCGGTCGAGCAGTACTTC	CASSFAVEQYF
NA	TRBV29-1	12	NA	TRBJ2-7	TGCAGCGTTGAGAGGCAGGGGGGGGAGCAGTACTTC	CSVERQGGEQYF
NA	TRBV29-1	16	NA	TRBJ2-2	TGCAGCGTTGAAGCCGGGCGCGGGATAATGGCCGGGGAGCTGTTTTTT	CSVEAGRGIMAGELFF
NA	TRBV14	13	NA	TRBJ2-7	TGTGCCAGCAGCTCACTGTCCTCTGAGAAGCAGTACTTC	CASSSLSSEKQYF
NA	TRBV7-6	14	NA	TRBJ2-7	TGTGCCAGCAGCTTAGCAGGGAGCTCCTACGAGCAGTACTTC	CASSLAGSSYEQYF
once	TRBV7-9	13	NA	TRBJ1-1	TGTGCCAGCAGCTTAGGAGGCGGCACTGAAGCTTTCTTT	CASSLGGGTEAFF
NA	TRBV5-4	14	NA	TRBJ1-4	TGTGCCACCCAGCCCACCAGGAATAATGAAAAACTGTTTTTT	CATQPTRNNEKLFF
NA	TRBV5-6	15	TRBD1	TRBJ2-6	TGTGCCAGCAGACCGACAGGGGCTGGGGCCAACGTCCTGACTTTC	CASRPTGAGANVLTF
once	TRBV5-6	14	NA	TRBJ2-7	TGTGCCAGCAGCCAAGGAGTGGGGGTTGACGAGCAGTACTTC	CASSQGVGVDEQYF